The table lists the clone carrying this T cell receptor beta chain with a few counts. The authors reverse transcribed all of the isolated RNA, so sequencing captured expressed TCRB transcripts. Generated by immunoSEQ multiplex PCR, the TCRdb table keeps only in-frame clones and is missing some. Of 390,000 or so clones in the sample, approximately 15% were seen once. The data originate from a study of beta chain features in type 1 diabetes. Germline CDR1 reads SGDLS; CDR2 reads YYNGEE. The CDR3 length is 18 residues. The V end was cut by 0 bases, the J end by 1 base, with 17 bases between. Sequencing used naive CD4+ T cells from blood. The chain is built from TRBV9 and TRBJ1-3; tentative D call: TRBD1 (6 bases). The sequence derives from a man aged 25-45 years in good health. The CDR3 sequence: CASSVGGRQGLSGNTIYF. The CDR3 DNA reads as TGTGCCAGCAGCGTAGGAGGCCGGCAGGGGCTTTCTGGAAACACCATATATTTT.